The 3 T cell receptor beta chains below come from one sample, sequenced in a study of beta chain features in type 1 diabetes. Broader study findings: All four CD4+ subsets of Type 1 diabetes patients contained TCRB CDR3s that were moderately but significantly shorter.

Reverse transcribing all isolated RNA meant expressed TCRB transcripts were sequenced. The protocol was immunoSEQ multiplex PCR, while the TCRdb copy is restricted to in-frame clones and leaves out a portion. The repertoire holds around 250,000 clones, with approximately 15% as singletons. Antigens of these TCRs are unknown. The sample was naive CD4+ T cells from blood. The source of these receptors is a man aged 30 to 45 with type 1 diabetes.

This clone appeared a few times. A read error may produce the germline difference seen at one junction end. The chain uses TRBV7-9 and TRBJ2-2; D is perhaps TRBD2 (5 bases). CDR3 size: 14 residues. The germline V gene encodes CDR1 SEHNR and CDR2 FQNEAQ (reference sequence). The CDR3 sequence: CASFPAGNAGELFF. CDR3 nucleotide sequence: TGTGCCAGCTTCCCAGCCGGGAACGCCGGGGAGCTGTTTTTT.

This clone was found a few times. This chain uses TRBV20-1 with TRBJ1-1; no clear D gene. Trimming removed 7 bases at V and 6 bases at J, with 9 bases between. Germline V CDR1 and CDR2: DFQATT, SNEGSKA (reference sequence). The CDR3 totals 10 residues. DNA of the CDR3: TGCAGTGGAGCGCGGTCTGAAGCTTTCTTT. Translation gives CSGARSEAFF.

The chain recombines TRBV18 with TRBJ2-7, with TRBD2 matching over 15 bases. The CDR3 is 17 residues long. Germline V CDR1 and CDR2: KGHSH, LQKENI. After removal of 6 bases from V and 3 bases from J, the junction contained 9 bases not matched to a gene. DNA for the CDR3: TGTGCCAGCTCCCCGCAGGCGGGACTAGCGGGGGGCTACGAGCAGTACTTC. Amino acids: CASSPQAGLAGGYEQYF.